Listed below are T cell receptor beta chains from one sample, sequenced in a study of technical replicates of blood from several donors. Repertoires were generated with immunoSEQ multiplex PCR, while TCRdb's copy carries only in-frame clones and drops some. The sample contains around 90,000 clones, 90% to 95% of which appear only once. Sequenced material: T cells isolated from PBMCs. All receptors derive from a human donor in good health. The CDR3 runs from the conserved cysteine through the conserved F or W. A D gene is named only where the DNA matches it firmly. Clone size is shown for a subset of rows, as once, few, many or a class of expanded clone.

cdr3_aa: CASSFNGGLRGQENTEAFF; cdr3_nt: TGTGCCAGCAGTTTCAACGGGGGGCTCCGAGGGCAGGAGAACACTGAAGCTTTCTTT; v_call: TRBV27; clone_size: once; j_call: TRBJ1-1; cdr3_length: 19; d_call: -
cdr3_aa: CASSSLGTSNNEQFF; cdr3_nt: TGTGCCAGCAGCTCCCTGGGGACTAGTAATAATGAGCAGTTCTTC; v_call: TRBV27; clone_size: -; j_call: TRBJ2-1; cdr3_length: 15; d_call: TRBD2
cdr3_aa: CASSAYGIAGGYEQYF; cdr3_nt: TGTGCCAGCAGCGCCTACGGGATAGCGGGAGGTTACGAGCAGTACTTC; v_call: TRBV2; clone_size: -; j_call: TRBJ2-7; cdr3_length: 16; d_call: TRBD2
cdr3_aa: CASSGGIGGTQYF; cdr3_nt: TGTGCCAGCAGTGGGGGGATTGGGGGGACCCAGTACTTC; v_call: TRBV7-8; clone_size: -; j_call: TRBJ2-5; cdr3_length: 13; d_call: -
cdr3_aa: CASSQTSGRPPPNEQFF; cdr3_nt: TGTGCCAGCAGCCAGACTAGCGGGAGGCCCCCTCCCAATGAGCAGTTCTTC; v_call: TRBV28; clone_size: -; j_call: TRBJ2-1; cdr3_length: 17; d_call: TRBD2
cdr3_aa: CATSRTGATNEKLFF; cdr3_nt: TGTGCCACCAGCCGTACAGGGGCGACTAATGAAAAACTGTTTTTT; v_call: TRBV15; clone_size: -; j_call: TRBJ1-4; cdr3_length: 15; d_call: TRBD1
cdr3_aa: CASSPSDRATSYEQYF; cdr3_nt: TGCGCCAGCAGCCCCAGCGACAGAGCGACTTCCTACGAGCAGTACTTC; v_call: TRBV4-1; clone_size: -; j_call: TRBJ2-7; cdr3_length: 16; d_call: -
cdr3_aa: CASSPDAASFNEKLFF; cdr3_nt: TGTGCCAGCAGCCCCGATGCAGCGTCCTTTAATGAAAAACTGTTTTTT; v_call: TRBV4-2; clone_size: -; j_call: TRBJ1-4; cdr3_length: 16; d_call: -
cdr3_aa: CATAGGLDEQYF; cdr3_nt: TGTGCCACCGCGGGGGGGTTGGACGAGCAGTACTTC; v_call: TRBV6-5; clone_size: -; j_call: TRBJ2-7; cdr3_length: 12; d_call: TRBD2
cdr3_aa: CASRDSELLGNTIYF; cdr3_nt: TGTGCCAGCAGGGACAGTGAACTACTCGGAAACACCATATATTTT; v_call: TRBV2; clone_size: -; j_call: TRBJ1-3; cdr3_length: 15; d_call: -
cdr3_aa: CASSSLAGPEQFF; cdr3_nt: TGTGCCAGCAGCTCCTTAGCGGGACCGGAGCAGTTCTTC; v_call: TRBV5-6; clone_size: -; j_call: TRBJ2-1; cdr3_length: 13; d_call: TRBD2
cdr3_aa: CASSLDVGNEQFF; cdr3_nt: TGCGCCAGCAGCTTGGATGTCGGCAATGAGCAGTTCTTC; v_call: TRBV5-1; clone_size: -; j_call: TRBJ2-1; cdr3_length: 13; d_call: -
cdr3_aa: CASSYSTGLDEQFF; cdr3_nt: TGTGCCAGCAGTTATTCGACAGGGTTAGATGAGCAGTTCTTC; v_call: TRBV28; clone_size: -; j_call: TRBJ2-1; cdr3_length: 14; d_call: TRBD1
cdr3_aa: CASSPGTANEKLFF; cdr3_nt: TGTGCCAGCTCACCCGGGACAGCAAATGAAAAACTGTTTTTT; v_call: TRBV18; clone_size: -; j_call: TRBJ1-4; cdr3_length: 14; d_call: TRBD1
cdr3_aa: CASSLTQILGQSTEAFF; cdr3_nt: TGTGCCAGCAGCTTAACGCAGATTTTAGGACAGAGCACTGAAGCTTTCTTT; v_call: TRBV7-3; clone_size: -; j_call: TRBJ1-1; cdr3_length: 17; d_call: -
cdr3_aa: CASSEAPGLAQFF; cdr3_nt: TGTGCCAGCAGTGAAGCGCCGGGACTGGCGCAGTTCTTC; v_call: TRBV2; clone_size: -; j_call: TRBJ2-1; cdr3_length: 13; d_call: -
cdr3_aa: CASSQDQGVGASSYEQYF; cdr3_nt: TGCGCCAGCAGCCAAGATCAAGGGGTGGGGGCTAGCAGCTACGAGCAGTACTTC; v_call: TRBV4-1; clone_size: -; j_call: TRBJ2-7; cdr3_length: 18; d_call: -
cdr3_aa: CASSLGQDIYEQYF; cdr3_nt: TGTGCCAGCAGTCTGGGACAGGATATCTACGAGCAGTACTTC; v_call: TRBV27; clone_size: -; j_call: TRBJ2-7; cdr3_length: 14; d_call: TRBD1
cdr3_aa: CASSAQNDRGTSGNNEQFF; cdr3_nt: TGTGCCAGCAGTGCCCAAAATGATAGAGGGACTAGCGGGAACAATGAGCAGTTCTTC; v_call: TRBV27; clone_size: -; j_call: TRBJ2-1; cdr3_length: 19; d_call: TRBD2
cdr3_aa: CASSIAQGNQPQHF; cdr3_nt: TGTGCCAGTAGTATAGCCCAGGGCAATCAGCCCCAGCATTTT; v_call: TRBV19; clone_size: -; j_call: TRBJ1-5; cdr3_length: 14; d_call: -
cdr3_aa: CASSLTESNQPQHF; cdr3_nt: TGTGCCAGCAGCTTAACTGAGAGCAATCAGCCCCAGCATTTT; v_call: TRBV7-9; clone_size: -; j_call: TRBJ1-5; cdr3_length: 14; d_call: -
cdr3_aa: CASGSTLGQPLDF; cdr3_nt: TGTGCTAGTGGTTCGACCCTAGGACAGCCCCTAGACTTC; v_call: TRBV12-5; clone_size: -; j_call: TRBJ2-7; cdr3_length: 13; d_call: -
cdr3_aa: CASSAHAIRTINSPGELFF; cdr3_nt: TGTGCCAGCAGTGCTCACGCCATAAGGACTATCAATAGTCCCGGGGAGCTGTTTTTT; v_call: TRBV6-4; clone_size: -; j_call: TRBJ2-2; cdr3_length: 19; d_call: -
cdr3_aa: CSVEGQLNTEAFF; cdr3_nt: TGCAGCGTTGAGGGACAGCTTAACACTGAAGCTTTCTTT; v_call: TRBV29-1; clone_size: -; j_call: TRBJ1-1; cdr3_length: 13; d_call: TRBD1
cdr3_aa: CASRPGLAPNEQFF; cdr3_nt: TGTGCCAGCAGGCCGGGACTAGCCCCTAATGAGCAGTTCTTC; v_call: TRBV5-4; clone_size: -; j_call: TRBJ2-1; cdr3_length: 14; d_call: TRBD2
cdr3_aa: CASRPPWSTGELFF; cdr3_nt: TGTGCCAGCAGGCCTCCGTGGAGCACCGGGGAGCTGTTTTTT; v_call: TRBV12-1; clone_size: -; j_call: TRBJ2-2; cdr3_length: 14; d_call: -
cdr3_aa: CAISDGGDEKLFF; cdr3_nt: TGTGCCATCAGTGACGGCGGGGATGAAAAACTGTTTTTT; v_call: TRBV10-3; clone_size: -; j_call: TRBJ1-4; cdr3_length: 13; d_call: -
cdr3_aa: CAWTQTGVEETQYF; cdr3_nt: TGTGCCTGGACTCAGACAGGGGTGGAAGAGACCCAGTACTTC; v_call: TRBV30; clone_size: -; j_call: TRBJ2-5; cdr3_length: 14; d_call: TRBD1
cdr3_aa: CASSFDAGGYTF; cdr3_nt: TGTGCCAGCAGCTTCGACGCGGGAGGCTACACCTTC; v_call: TRBV7-2; clone_size: -; j_call: TRBJ1-2; cdr3_length: 12; d_call: -
cdr3_aa: CASLGQSHLPGPYF; cdr3_nt: TGCGCCAGCCTAGGACAGTCCCATCTCCCAGGCCCGTACTTC; v_call: TRBV23-1; clone_size: -; j_call: TRBJ2-7; cdr3_length: 14; d_call: -
cdr3_aa: CASSPQGNYEQYF; cdr3_nt: TGTGCCAGCTCACCCCAGGGGAATTACGAGCAGTACTTC; v_call: TRBV18; clone_size: -; j_call: TRBJ2-7; cdr3_length: 13; d_call: -
cdr3_aa: CASSVAGGNEQFF; cdr3_nt: TGTGCCAGCAGCGTAGCAGGGGGGAATGAGCAGTTCTTC; v_call: TRBV9; clone_size: -; j_call: TRBJ2-1; cdr3_length: 13; d_call: -
cdr3_aa: CASSPLAVETQYF; cdr3_nt: TGTGCCAGCAGCCCTCTAGCGGTAGAGACCCAGTACTTC; v_call: TRBV7-8; clone_size: -; j_call: TRBJ2-5; cdr3_length: 13; d_call: TRBD2
cdr3_aa: CSVEDLRGLSSYEQYF; cdr3_nt: TGCAGCGTTGAAGATCTTCGCGGCCTGAGCTCCTACGAGCAGTACTTC; v_call: TRBV29-1; clone_size: few; j_call: TRBJ2-7; cdr3_length: 16; d_call: -
cdr3_aa: CASSLNYEQYF; cdr3_nt: TGTGCCAGCAGTCTTAACTACGAGCAGTACTTC; v_call: TRBV7-8; clone_size: -; j_call: TRBJ2-7; cdr3_length: 11; d_call: -
cdr3_aa: CASSFHPSLAGDTDTQYF; cdr3_nt: TGTGCCAGCAGTTTTCACCCCTCACTAGCGGGAGATACAGATACGCAGTATTTT; v_call: TRBV27; clone_size: once; j_call: TRBJ2-3; cdr3_length: 18; d_call: TRBD2
cdr3_aa: CASRAGLGAFF; cdr3_nt: TGTGCCAGCCGGGCGGGTTTGGGAGCTTTCTTT; v_call: TRBV6-5; clone_size: -; j_call: TRBJ1-1; cdr3_length: 11; d_call: -
cdr3_aa: CASSEALQGVYNTEAFF; cdr3_nt: TGTGCCAGCAGTGAAGCTTTACAGGGAGTATACAACACTGAAGCTTTCTTT; v_call: TRBV6-1; clone_size: -; j_call: TRBJ1-1; cdr3_length: 17; d_call: -
cdr3_aa: CASSMRRGGTEAFF; cdr3_nt: TGTGCCAGTAGTATGAGAAGGGGAGGAACTGAAGCTTTCTTT; v_call: TRBV19; clone_size: -; j_call: TRBJ1-1; cdr3_length: 14; d_call: -
cdr3_aa: CASSSPRLAGGQETQYF; cdr3_nt: TGCGCCAGCAGCTCCCCTCGACTAGCGGGAGGGCAAGAGACCCAGTACTTC; v_call: TRBV5-1; clone_size: -; j_call: TRBJ2-5; cdr3_length: 17; d_call: TRBD2
cdr3_aa: CASSVGDDRLHGYTF; cdr3_nt: TGTGCCAGCAGTGTCGGTGACGACAGGTTGCATGGCTACACCTTC; v_call: TRBV6-1; clone_size: -; j_call: TRBJ1-2; cdr3_length: 15; d_call: -
cdr3_aa: CASSARTVLYNEQFF; cdr3_nt: TGTGCCAGCAGCGCCCGGACAGTGTTATACAATGAGCAGTTCTTC; v_call: TRBV9; clone_size: -; j_call: TRBJ2-1; cdr3_length: 15; d_call: -
cdr3_aa: CASSLQGINYEQYF; cdr3_nt: TGCGCCAGCAGCCTTCAGGGTATTAACTACGAGCAGTACTTC; v_call: TRBV5-1; clone_size: once; j_call: TRBJ2-7; cdr3_length: 14; d_call: -
cdr3_aa: CASSLQRTGNEKLFF; cdr3_nt: TGTGCCAGCAGTTTACAACGAACAGGGAATGAAAAACTGTTTTTT; v_call: TRBV6-6; clone_size: -; j_call: TRBJ1-4; cdr3_length: 15; d_call: -
cdr3_aa: CASSWTGGGQETQYF; cdr3_nt: TGTGCCAGCAGCTGGACAGGAGGAGGACAAGAGACCCAGTACTTC; v_call: TRBV7-6; clone_size: -; j_call: TRBJ2-5; cdr3_length: 15; d_call: TRBD1
cdr3_aa: CASSLATWYSGANVLTF; cdr3_nt: TGTGCCAGCAGTTTGGCCACCTGGTACTCTGGGGCCAACGTCCTGACTTTC; v_call: TRBV27; clone_size: -; j_call: TRBJ2-6; cdr3_length: 17; d_call: -
cdr3_aa: CASSLTSGNTGELFF; cdr3_nt: TGTGCCAGCAGCTTGACTAGCGGGAACACCGGGGAGCTGTTTTTT; v_call: TRBV5-4; clone_size: -; j_call: TRBJ2-2; cdr3_length: 15; d_call: TRBD2
cdr3_aa: CASSIVDRVVGNTIYF; cdr3_nt: TGTGCCAGTAGTATAGTCGACAGGGTGGTTGGAAACACCATATATTTT; v_call: TRBV19; clone_size: once; j_call: TRBJ1-3; cdr3_length: 16; d_call: TRBD1
cdr3_aa: CASSITVNTEAFF; cdr3_nt: TGTGCCAGTAGTATTACTGTGAACACTGAAGCTTTCTTT; v_call: TRBV19; clone_size: -; j_call: TRBJ1-1; cdr3_length: 13; d_call: -
cdr3_aa: CASALTGGPEAFF; cdr3_nt: TGTGCCAGCGCCCTGACGGGGGGCCCTGAAGCTTTCTTT; v_call: TRBV6-5; clone_size: -; j_call: TRBJ1-1; cdr3_length: 13; d_call: -
cdr3_aa: CASSQDREGEQYF; cdr3_nt: TGTGCCAGCAGTCAGGACAGGGAAGGCGAGCAGTACTTC; v_call: TRBV7-6; clone_size: -; j_call: TRBJ2-7; cdr3_length: 13; d_call: TRBD1
cdr3_aa: CASSIEGAGDTQYF; cdr3_nt: TGTGCCAGTAGTATAGAGGGGGCTGGAGATACGCAGTATTTT; v_call: TRBV19; clone_size: -; j_call: TRBJ2-3; cdr3_length: 14; d_call: -
cdr3_aa: CASSLRGTGLSGNTIYF; cdr3_nt: TGTGCCAGCAGCTTACGAGGGACAGGTCTTTCTGGAAACACCATATATTTT; v_call: TRBV7-6; clone_size: -; j_call: TRBJ1-3; cdr3_length: 17; d_call: TRBD1